A selection of T cell receptor beta chains follows, all from one sample in a study of cytomegalovirus exposure and HLA in healthy donors. Using immunoSEQ multiplex PCR, the repertoire was profiled, and TCRdb retains in-frame clones only, with some absent. There are about 160,000 clones in the sample; roughly 82% occur only once, and approximately 1.4% lies in the top ten. Sequences were obtained from PBMCs. The receptor set was obtained from a girl between 5 and 17 years old in good health and CMV-seropositive. Both conserved end residues are part of each CDR3. Fields, in order: V gene, clone size, D gene, J gene, CDR3 protein, CDR3 DNA. D genes are given only for firm matches. Not all rows give a size; the values are once, few, many and, for expanded clones, a class.

v_call: TRBV29-1; clone_size: NA; d_call: TRBD1; j_call: TRBJ2-7; cdr3_aa: CSVGQGPISYEQYF; cdr3_nt: TGCAGCGTGGGACAGGGCCCCATCTCCTACGAGCAGTACTTC
v_call: TRBV2; clone_size: NA; d_call: TRBD2; j_call: TRBJ2-1; cdr3_aa: CASTTLAGGSEQFF; cdr3_nt: TGTGCCAGCACCACCCTAGCGGGAGGGAGTGAGCAGTTCTTC
v_call: TRBV2; clone_size: few; d_call: TRBD1; j_call: TRBJ1-5; cdr3_aa: CASREQGALGNQPQHF; cdr3_nt: TGTGCCAGCAGAGAGCAGGGGGCACTTGGCAATCAGCCCCAGCATTTT
v_call: TRBV6-1; clone_size: NA; d_call: NA; j_call: TRBJ2-1; cdr3_aa: CASSERGGSYNEQFF; cdr3_nt: TGTGCCAGCAGTGAAAGGGGGGGCTCCTACAATGAGCAGTTCTTC
v_call: TRBV10-3; clone_size: NA; d_call: TRBD2; j_call: TRBJ2-3; cdr3_aa: CAISEVARGLDTQYF; cdr3_nt: TGTGCCATCAGTGAGGTAGCGCGGGGGTTGGATACGCAGTATTTT
v_call: TRBV6-1; clone_size: once; d_call: NA; j_call: TRBJ2-7; cdr3_aa: CASRLGQTYEQYF; cdr3_nt: TGTGCCAGCAGGTTGGGGCAAACCTACGAGCAGTACTTC
v_call: TRBV27; clone_size: NA; d_call: TRBD1; j_call: TRBJ2-7; cdr3_aa: CASSFRDRDYEQYF; cdr3_nt: TGTGCCAGCAGTTTCCGGGACAGAGACTACGAGCAGTACTTC
v_call: TRBV5-5; clone_size: NA; d_call: TRBD1; j_call: TRBJ2-3; cdr3_aa: CASSFSSGQGFADTQYF; cdr3_nt: TGTGCCAGCAGCTTCTCTTCGGGACAGGGATTCGCAGATACGCAGTATTTT
v_call: TRBV28; clone_size: NA; d_call: NA; j_call: TRBJ2-3; cdr3_aa: CASTTTASDTQYF; cdr3_nt: TGTGCCAGCACTACGACTGCCTCGGATACGCAGTATTTT
v_call: TRBV5-1; clone_size: NA; d_call: NA; j_call: TRBJ2-7; cdr3_aa: CASSSTSPYEQYF; cdr3_nt: TGCGCCAGCAGCTCGACTAGTCCCTACGAGCAGTACTTC
v_call: TRBV19; clone_size: NA; d_call: NA; j_call: TRBJ1-2; cdr3_aa: CASRTAGNYGYTF; cdr3_nt: TGTGCCAGTCGAACCGCAGGGAACTATGGCTACACCTTC
v_call: TRBV2; clone_size: NA; d_call: NA; j_call: TRBJ2-7; cdr3_aa: CASSDRSSSYEQYF; cdr3_nt: TGTGCCAGCTCAGACAGGTCAAGCTCCTACGAGCAGTACTTC
v_call: TRBV4-1; clone_size: NA; d_call: NA; j_call: TRBJ2-2; cdr3_aa: CASSQDRDANTGELFF; cdr3_nt: TGCGCCAGCAGCCAAGATCGGGATGCGAACACCGGGGAGCTGTTTTTT
v_call: TRBV10-3; clone_size: NA; d_call: TRBD1; j_call: TRBJ2-7; cdr3_aa: CAISDTGTGAHEQYF; cdr3_nt: TGTGCCATCAGCGACACCGGGACAGGGGCCCACGAGCAGTACTTC
v_call: TRBV28; clone_size: once; d_call: NA; j_call: TRBJ1-3; cdr3_aa: CASSLGIGGNSGNTIYF; cdr3_nt: TGTGCCAGCAGTTTAGGGATAGGGGGAAACTCTGGAAACACCATATATTTT
v_call: TRBV2; clone_size: NA; d_call: TRBD1; j_call: TRBJ1-1; cdr3_aa: CASSLEDRAEAFF; cdr3_nt: TGTGCCAGCAGTCTCGAGGACAGGGCCGAAGCTTTCTTT
v_call: TRBV29-1; clone_size: NA; d_call: TRBD1; j_call: TRBJ2-5; cdr3_aa: CSVLTGQGARETQYF; cdr3_nt: TGCAGCGTCCTGACGGGACAGGGGGCCAGGGAGACCCAGTACTTC
v_call: TRBV5-1; clone_size: NA; d_call: NA; j_call: TRBJ2-1; cdr3_aa: CASSLGGRRDNEQFF; cdr3_nt: TGCGCCAGCAGCTTGGGAGGGAGGCGAGACAATGAGCAGTTCTTC
v_call: TRBV11-3; clone_size: few; d_call: TRBD1; j_call: TRBJ2-7; cdr3_aa: CASSRTGTGDYEQYF; cdr3_nt: TGTGCCAGCAGCCGAACCGGGACAGGGGACTACGAGCAGTACTTC
v_call: TRBV18; clone_size: NA; d_call: TRBD1; j_call: TRBJ2-5; cdr3_aa: CASSPIGQGWETQYF; cdr3_nt: TGTGCCAGCTCACCCATTGGACAGGGCTGGGAGACCCAGTACTTC
v_call: TRBV7-2; clone_size: NA; d_call: TRBD2; j_call: TRBJ2-3; cdr3_aa: CASSGKTSGGATDTQYF; cdr3_nt: TGTGCCAGCAGCGGAAAGACTAGCGGGGGGGCAACAGATACGCAGTATTTT
v_call: TRBV7-3; clone_size: NA; d_call: TRBD2; j_call: TRBJ2-2; cdr3_aa: CASSASSGSGELFF; cdr3_nt: TGTGCCAGCAGCGCCTCTAGCGGGTCCGGGGAGCTGTTTTTT
v_call: TRBV18; clone_size: NA; d_call: TRBD1; j_call: TRBJ1-3; cdr3_aa: CASSLSGTGPSSGNTIYF; cdr3_nt: TGTGCCAGCTCACTCTCCGGGACAGGGCCGAGCTCTGGAAACACCATATATTTT
v_call: TRBV27; clone_size: NA; d_call: NA; j_call: TRBJ1-4; cdr3_aa: CASSFVVGAELFF; cdr3_nt: TGTGCCAGCAGTTTTGTTGTGGGTGCGGAACTGTTTTTT
v_call: TRBV29-1; clone_size: NA; d_call: TRBD1; j_call: TRBJ1-4; cdr3_aa: CSVEDRARGEVLFF; cdr3_nt: TGCAGCGTTGAAGATAGGGCCAGGGGGGAGGTACTGTTTTTT
v_call: TRBV28; clone_size: NA; d_call: NA; j_call: TRBJ2-7; cdr3_aa: CASSLLGPRYEQYF; cdr3_nt: TGTGCCAGCAGTTTATTGGGCCCCAGATACGAGCAGTACTTC
v_call: TRBV29-1; clone_size: NA; d_call: NA; j_call: TRBJ1-1; cdr3_aa: CSVEGGVRGTMNTEAFF; cdr3_nt: TGCAGCGTTGAAGGGGGTGTCAGGGGTACCATGAACACTGAAGCTTTCTTT
v_call: TRBV5-1; clone_size: once; d_call: NA; j_call: TRBJ1-1; cdr3_aa: CASSGTQNTEAFF; cdr3_nt: TGCGCCAGCAGCGGGACACAGAACACTGAAGCTTTCTTT
v_call: TRBV6-1; clone_size: NA; d_call: TRBD1; j_call: TRBJ2-7; cdr3_aa: CASSTAPGTGNEQYF; cdr3_nt: TGTGCCAGCAGTACAGCTCCCGGGACAGGGAACGAGCAGTACTTC
v_call: TRBV2; clone_size: few; d_call: TRBD1; j_call: TRBJ1-1; cdr3_aa: CASIRDRDTEAFF; cdr3_nt: TGTGCCAGCATCCGGGACAGGGACACTGAAGCTTTCTTT
v_call: TRBV5-1; clone_size: NA; d_call: TRBD1; j_call: TRBJ1-2; cdr3_aa: CASSLESWGQGQGYTF; cdr3_nt: TGCGCCAGCAGCTTGGAAAGTTGGGGACAGGGGCAGGGCTACACCTTC
v_call: TRBV6-6; clone_size: NA; d_call: NA; j_call: TRBJ2-7; cdr3_aa: CASSYSRQAYEQYF; cdr3_nt: TGTGCCAGCAGTTACTCGAGACAGGCCTACGAGCAGTACTTC
v_call: TRBV2; clone_size: NA; d_call: TRBD2; j_call: TRBJ2-3; cdr3_aa: CASSEDPGLADTQYF; cdr3_nt: TGTGCCAGCAGTGAAGATCCCGGACTAGCAGATACGCAGTATTTT
v_call: TRBV29-1; clone_size: few; d_call: TRBD2; j_call: TRBJ2-7; cdr3_aa: CSVPGLAGGGSYEQYF; cdr3_nt: TGCAGCGTCCCGGGACTAGCGGGGGGGGGTTCCTACGAGCAGTACTTC
v_call: TRBV5-1; clone_size: NA; d_call: NA; j_call: TRBJ1-5; cdr3_aa: CASSFSGNNQPQHF; cdr3_nt: TGCGCCAGCAGCTTTTCAGGGAACAATCAGCCCCAGCATTTT
v_call: TRBV29-1; clone_size: NA; d_call: TRBD1; j_call: TRBJ2-1; cdr3_aa: CSVPGTGFSYNEQFF; cdr3_nt: TGCAGCGTCCCCGGGACAGGGTTCTCCTACAATGAGCAGTTCTTC
v_call: TRBV11-2; clone_size: NA; d_call: TRBD1; j_call: TRBJ1-1; cdr3_aa: CASSNPNRQGRTEAFF; cdr3_nt: TGTGCCAGCAGCAACCCCAACCGACAGGGGAGGACTGAAGCTTTCTTT
v_call: TRBV7-3; clone_size: NA; d_call: TRBD2; j_call: TRBJ2-1; cdr3_aa: CASSPATSGAPHNEQFF; cdr3_nt: TGTGCCAGCAGCCCGGCAACTAGCGGGGCCCCCCACAATGAGCAGTTCTTC
v_call: TRBV18; clone_size: NA; d_call: NA; j_call: TRBJ2-1; cdr3_aa: CASSPRTGRDEQFF; cdr3_nt: TGTGCCAGCTCACCTAGAACAGGGAGAGATGAGCAGTTCTTC
v_call: TRBV9; clone_size: NA; d_call: NA; j_call: TRBJ2-2; cdr3_aa: CASSVGGTLGGELFF; cdr3_nt: TGTGCCAGCAGCGTAGGGGGCACCCTCGGCGGGGAGCTGTTTTTT
v_call: TRBV30; clone_size: once; d_call: TRBD1; j_call: TRBJ1-2; cdr3_aa: CAWSAPEVDRSSYGYTF; cdr3_nt: TGTGCCTGGAGTGCACCCGAGGTGGACAGGTCATCCTATGGCTACACCTTC
v_call: TRBV7-9; clone_size: NA; d_call: TRBD2; j_call: TRBJ2-5; cdr3_aa: CASSPRGSQETQYF; cdr3_nt: TGTGCCAGCAGCCCGCGGGGGTCGCAAGAGACCCAGTACTTC
v_call: TRBV5-3; clone_size: NA; d_call: TRBD1; j_call: TRBJ1-2; cdr3_aa: CARSADRGRLNGYTF; cdr3_nt: TGTGCCAGAAGCGCCGACAGGGGGCGCCTGAATGGCTACACCTTC
v_call: TRBV7-9; clone_size: NA; d_call: TRBD2; j_call: TRBJ2-5; cdr3_aa: CASSRGSGGIQETQYF; cdr3_nt: TGTGCCAGCAGCCGCGGTAGCGGGGGGATCCAAGAGACCCAGTACTTC
v_call: TRBV28; clone_size: NA; d_call: NA; j_call: TRBJ1-5; cdr3_aa: CASHVQGNSNQPQHF; cdr3_nt: TGTGCCAGCCACGTACAGGGAAATAGCAATCAGCCCCAGCATTTT
v_call: TRBV27; clone_size: few; d_call: NA; j_call: TRBJ1-1; cdr3_aa: CASSLGGGGVAEAFF; cdr3_nt: TGTGCCAGCAGTTTAGGGGGCGGGGGGGTAGCTGAAGCTTTCTTT
v_call: TRBV6-6; clone_size: NA; d_call: TRBD1; j_call: TRBJ2-7; cdr3_aa: CASRKLTGGFYEQYF; cdr3_nt: TGTGCCAGCAGAAAGTTGACAGGGGGCTTCTACGAGCAGTACTTC
v_call: TRBV5-4; clone_size: NA; d_call: NA; j_call: TRBJ2-7; cdr3_aa: CASSFGGVYEQYF; cdr3_nt: TGTGCCAGTTCGTTTGGCGGGGTTTACGAGCAGTACTTC
v_call: TRBV18; clone_size: few; d_call: TRBD2; j_call: TRBJ2-5; cdr3_aa: CASSPPGLGAETQYF; cdr3_nt: TGTGCCAGCTCACCCCCGGGACTAGGGGCGGAGACCCAGTACTTC
v_call: TRBV2; clone_size: NA; d_call: NA; j_call: TRBJ1-4; cdr3_aa: CASTEGVNNEKLFF; cdr3_nt: TGTGCCAGCACCGAAGGGGTTAATAATGAAAAACTGTTTTTT
v_call: TRBV28; clone_size: NA; d_call: NA; j_call: TRBJ1-5; cdr3_aa: CASDGANQPQHF; cdr3_nt: TGTGCCAGCGATGGAGCAAATCAGCCCCAGCATTTT
v_call: TRBV4-1; clone_size: NA; d_call: TRBD1; j_call: TRBJ1-3; cdr3_aa: CASSQDAGQRNTIYF; cdr3_nt: TGCGCCAGCAGCCAAGACGCGGGACAGCGAAACACCATATATTTT
v_call: TRBV27; clone_size: NA; d_call: TRBD2; j_call: TRBJ2-1; cdr3_aa: CASSPQRELWYNEQFF; cdr3_nt: TGTGCCAGCAGTCCTCAGCGGGAGTTATGGTACAATGAGCAGTTCTTC
v_call: TRBV29-1; clone_size: NA; d_call: NA; j_call: TRBJ2-1; cdr3_aa: CSVAEGYNEQFF; cdr3_nt: TGCAGCGTAGCCGAGGGTTACAATGAGCAGTTCTTC
v_call: TRBV11-3; clone_size: once; d_call: TRBD1; j_call: TRBJ1-3; cdr3_aa: CASSLLFLRHGTASGNTIYF; cdr3_nt: TGTGCCAGCAGCTTATTATTTTTACGACACGGGACAGCCTCTGGAAACACCATATATTTT
v_call: TRBV5-1; clone_size: NA; d_call: NA; j_call: TRBJ1-1; cdr3_aa: CASSLAGGYTEAFF; cdr3_nt: TGCGCCAGCAGCTTGGCCGGGGGGTACACTGAAGCTTTCTTT
v_call: TRBV25-1; clone_size: NA; d_call: TRBD1; j_call: TRBJ1-1; cdr3_aa: CASGTAKADMNTEAFF; cdr3_nt: TGTGCCAGCGGGACAGCCAAGGCGGACATGAACACTGAAGCTTTCTTT
v_call: TRBV27; clone_size: NA; d_call: NA; j_call: TRBJ1-2; cdr3_aa: CASSLKGNYGYTF; cdr3_nt: TGTGCCAGCAGTTTAAAGGGGAACTATGGCTACACCTTC